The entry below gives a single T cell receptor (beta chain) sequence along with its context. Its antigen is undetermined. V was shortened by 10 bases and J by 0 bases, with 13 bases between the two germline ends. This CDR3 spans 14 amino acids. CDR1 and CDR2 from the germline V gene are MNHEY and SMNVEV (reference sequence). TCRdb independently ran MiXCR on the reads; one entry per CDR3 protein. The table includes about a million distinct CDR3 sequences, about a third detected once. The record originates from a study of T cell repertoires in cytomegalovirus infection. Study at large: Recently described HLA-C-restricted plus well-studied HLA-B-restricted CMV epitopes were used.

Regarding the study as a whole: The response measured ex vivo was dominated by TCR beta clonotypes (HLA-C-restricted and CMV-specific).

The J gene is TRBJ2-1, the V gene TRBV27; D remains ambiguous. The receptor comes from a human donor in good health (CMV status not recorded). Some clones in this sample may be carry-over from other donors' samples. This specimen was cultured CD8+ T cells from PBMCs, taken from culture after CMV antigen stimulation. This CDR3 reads CATKPLSSYNEQFF. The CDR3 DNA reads TGTGCCACGAAGCCCTTGAGCTCCTACAATGAGCAGTTCTTC.